The rows below give T cell receptor beta chains drawn from one sample of a study of blood T cell repertoires in COVID-19. Data came from immunoSEQ multiplex PCR; TCRdb stores just in-frame clones and leaves some out. The repertoire holds approximately 360,000 clones, with roughly 88% as singletons. The specimen sequenced was PBMCs or T cells enriched from blood (not recorded which). These receptors all stem from a woman in her twenties or thirties with acute COVID-19. The CDR3 runs from the conserved cysteine through the conserved F or W. A D gene is named only where the DNA matches it firmly. The size of a clone is reported for some rows only, either as once, few or many, or as a class for expanded clones.

D gene: NA
V gene: TRBV21-1
clone size: NA
J gene: TRBJ2-4
CDR3 DNA: TGTGCCAGCAGCCTTAGGGGGCTTACCAAAAACATTCAGTACTTC
CDR3 protein: CASSLRGLTKNIQYF

D gene: NA
V gene: TRBV19
clone size: NA
J gene: TRBJ1-1
CDR3 DNA: TGTGCCAGTAGTATTATGGTGCAGGGTTCTATGAACACTGAAGCTTTCTTT
CDR3 protein: CASSIMVQGSMNTEAFF

D gene: TRBD2
V gene: TRBV5-5
clone size: NA
J gene: TRBJ2-1
CDR3 DNA: TGTGCCAGCAGCACCACTGGAGCGGGGGCCCCCAATGAGCAGTTCTTC
CDR3 protein: CASSTTGAGAPNEQFF

D gene: NA
V gene: TRBV5-5
clone size: NA
J gene: TRBJ1-5
CDR3 DNA: TGTGCCAGCAGCTTGCCACAGGGTTCGTGGCAGCCCCAGCATTTT
CDR3 protein: CASSLPQGSWQPQHF

D gene: NA
V gene: TRBV9
clone size: NA
J gene: TRBJ2-3
CDR3 DNA: TGTGCCAGCAGCGTAGGGGGGACTTGGACAGATACGCAGTATTTT
CDR3 protein: CASSVGGTWTDTQYF

D gene: TRBD2
V gene: TRBV6-5
clone size: few
J gene: TRBJ2-5
CDR3 DNA: TGTGCCAGCAGTTACGTCCCCTCTAGCGGGCAAGAGACCCAGTACTTC
CDR3 protein: CASSYVPSSGQETQYF

D gene: NA
V gene: TRBV6-5
clone size: NA
J gene: TRBJ2-7
CDR3 DNA: TGTGCCAGCGGGTCAAACTCGAGGAACGAGCAGTACTTC
CDR3 protein: CASGSNSRNEQYF

D gene: TRBD1
V gene: TRBV7-9
clone size: few
J gene: TRBJ1-6
CDR3 DNA: TGTGCCAGCAGCTTCTCGACAGGGAATTCACCCCTCCACTTT
CDR3 protein: CASSFSTGNSPLHF

D gene: NA
V gene: TRBV2
clone size: NA
J gene: TRBJ2-2
CDR3 DNA: TGTGCCAGCAGTATTACAGGGCAGACCGGGGAGCTGTTTTTT
CDR3 protein: CASSITGQTGELFF

D gene: NA
V gene: TRBV2
clone size: NA
J gene: TRBJ1-3
CDR3 DNA: TGTGCCACGAGAGCTGGCAGAGGCTCTGGAAACACCATATATTTT
CDR3 protein: CATRAGRGSGNTIYF

D gene: NA
V gene: TRBV7-6
clone size: NA
J gene: TRBJ1-6
CDR3 DNA: TGTGCCAGCAGCCGCGGAACAGGGATGGGCTCACCCCTCCACTTT
CDR3 protein: CASSRGTGMGSPLHF

D gene: NA
V gene: TRBV5-1
clone size: few
J gene: TRBJ1-1
CDR3 DNA: TGCGCCAGCAGCACTGGACAGCCAGGGAACACTGAAGCTTTCTTT
CDR3 protein: CASSTGQPGNTEAFF

D gene: NA
V gene: TRBV10-3
clone size: NA
J gene: TRBJ2-7
CDR3 DNA: TGTGCCATCAGTGGAGGCGGGACGTCCTACGAGCAGTACTTC
CDR3 protein: CAISGGGTSYEQYF

D gene: NA
V gene: TRBV10-1
clone size: few
J gene: TRBJ2-2
CDR3 DNA: TGCGCCAGCAGTTCCTACGGGGGAACCGGGGAGCTGTTTTTT
CDR3 protein: CASSSYGGTGELFF

D gene: TRBD2
V gene: TRBV5-1
clone size: NA
J gene: TRBJ2-2
CDR3 DNA: TGCGCCAGCAGCTTAGGACTAGCGGGGCCCCACGGGGAGCTGTTTTTT
CDR3 protein: CASSLGLAGPHGELFF

D gene: NA
V gene: TRBV19
clone size: once
J gene: TRBJ1-2
CDR3 DNA: TGTGCCAGTAGTATCTCCCTTCCGGGACACCGTAACTATGGCTACACCTTC
CDR3 protein: CASSISLPGHRNYGYTF

D gene: NA
V gene: TRBV7-2
clone size: once
J gene: TRBJ1-1
CDR3 DNA: TGTGCCAGCAGCTTCCTAGCCGCGGGAGGGACCACTGAAGCTTTCTTT
CDR3 protein: CASSFLAAGGTTEAFF

D gene: TRBD1
V gene: TRBV15
clone size: NA
J gene: TRBJ1-4
CDR3 DNA: TGTGCCACCAAGACGAGGGGGCGCACGGGTGGTGAAAAACTGTTTTTT
CDR3 protein: CATKTRGRTGGEKLFF

D gene: NA
V gene: TRBV3-1/TRBV3-2
clone size: few
J gene: TRBJ1-1
CDR3 DNA: TGTGCCAGCAGCCAGGAGATCAGGGGCTCTGAAGCTTTCTTT
CDR3 protein: CASSQEIRGSEAFF

D gene: NA
V gene: TRBV9
clone size: NA
J gene: TRBJ2-1
CDR3 DNA: TGTGCCAGCAGCGTAGCGGGAGCGGCGGATGAGCAGTTCTTC
CDR3 protein: CASSVAGAADEQFF

D gene: NA
V gene: TRBV7-2
clone size: few
J gene: TRBJ1-5
CDR3 DNA: TGTGCCAGCAGCATCCAGGGGTCTAGCAATCAGCCCCAGCATTTT
CDR3 protein: CASSIQGSSNQPQHF

D gene: NA
V gene: TRBV10-3
clone size: NA
J gene: TRBJ2-1
CDR3 DNA: TGTGCCATCAGTGAGTCGCTGGGGGCAGCTTACAATGAGCAGTTCTTC
CDR3 protein: CAISESLGAAYNEQFF

D gene: NA
V gene: TRBV19
clone size: NA
J gene: TRBJ2-3
CDR3 DNA: TGTGCCAGTAGTCCATCAGGGGCCCCTATTCCGCAGTATTTT
CDR3 protein: CASSPSGAPIPQYF

D gene: TRBD1
V gene: TRBV19
clone size: NA
J gene: TRBJ2-6
CDR3 DNA: TGTGCCAGTAGTCGACAGGGGGCCGTCTCTGGGGCCAACGTCCTGACTTTC
CDR3 protein: CASSRQGAVSGANVLTF

D gene: NA
V gene: TRBV19
clone size: few
J gene: TRBJ2-1
CDR3 DNA: TGTGCCAGTAGTCGAGGTTCGGGGTCCTACAATGAGCAGTTCTTC
CDR3 protein: CASSRGSGSYNEQFF

D gene: NA
V gene: TRBV29-1
clone size: NA
J gene: TRBJ2-2
CDR3 DNA: TGCAGCGTTGAATATGCGAACACCGGGGAGCTGTTTTTT
CDR3 protein: CSVEYANTGELFF

D gene: NA
V gene: TRBV6-5
clone size: NA
J gene: TRBJ1-2
CDR3 DNA: TGTGCCAGCAGATCCGCCCTAGACTATGGCTACACCTTC
CDR3 protein: CASRSALDYGYTF

D gene: NA
V gene: TRBV5-1
clone size: once
J gene: TRBJ1-5
CDR3 DNA: TGCGCCAGCAGCTTGACAGGTGTGGAGAATCAGCCCCAGCATTTT
CDR3 protein: CASSLTGVENQPQHF

D gene: NA
V gene: TRBV9
clone size: NA
J gene: TRBJ2-7
CDR3 DNA: TGTGCCAGCAGCGTAGGGGCAGCCACTTCCTACGAGCAGTACTTC
CDR3 protein: CASSVGAATSYEQYF

D gene: TRBD1
V gene: TRBV5-1
clone size: NA
J gene: TRBJ2-1
CDR3 DNA: TGCGCCAGCAGCTTGGCACCGGGACAGGGGAAAAACAATGAGCAGTTCTTC
CDR3 protein: CASSLAPGQGKNNEQFF

D gene: TRBD1
V gene: TRBV2
clone size: NA
J gene: TRBJ1-5
CDR3 DNA: TGTGCCAGCAGCACGGACAGGGGCCCCAATCAGCCCCAGCATTTT
CDR3 protein: CASSTDRGPNQPQHF